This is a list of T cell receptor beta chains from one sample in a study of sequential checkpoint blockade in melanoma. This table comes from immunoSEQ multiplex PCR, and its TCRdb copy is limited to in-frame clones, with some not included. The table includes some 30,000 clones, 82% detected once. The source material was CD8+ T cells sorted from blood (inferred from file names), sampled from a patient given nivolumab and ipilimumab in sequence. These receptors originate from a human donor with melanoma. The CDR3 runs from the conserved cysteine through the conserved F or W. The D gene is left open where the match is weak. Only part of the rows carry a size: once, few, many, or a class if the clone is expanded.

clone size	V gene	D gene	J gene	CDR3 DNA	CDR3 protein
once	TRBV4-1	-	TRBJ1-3	TGCGCCAGCAGCCCTCGTCGGGCAGGGGAACTCCCTGGAAACACCATATATTTT	CASSPRRAGELPGNTIYF
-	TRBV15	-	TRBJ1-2	TGTGCCACCAGCAGCTCCGGGATGGACTATGGCTACACCTTC	CATSSSGMDYGYTF
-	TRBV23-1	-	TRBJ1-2	TGCGCCAGCAGTCAATTCACAGATTTCTATGGCTACACCTTC	CASSQFTDFYGYTF
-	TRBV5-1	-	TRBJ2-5	TGCGCCAGCAGCTTGGACCAGGGTGCTAAGGAGCAGTACTTC	CASSLDQGAKEQYF
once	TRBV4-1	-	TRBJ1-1	TGCGCCAGCAGCCAAAAGTATCTGCGGGAGGGCACTGAAGCTTTCTTT	CASSQKYLREGTEAFF
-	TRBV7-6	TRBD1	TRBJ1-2	TGTGCCAGCACCAATACAGGGGTTGGCTACACCTTC	CASTNTGVGYTF
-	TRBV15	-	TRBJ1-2	TGTGCCACCAGCAGCCGGACTACAGGCGTGAGCTACACCTTC	CATSSRTTGVSYTF
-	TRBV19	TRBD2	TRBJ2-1	TGTGCCACCCTAGGGACTAGCGGGAGAAACCCCTACAATGAGCAGTTCTTC	CATLGTSGRNPYNEQFF
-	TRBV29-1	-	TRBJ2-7	TGCAGCGTGAGAGGGGGGGCCGGAACCGTCTCCTACGAGCAGTACTTC	CSVRGGAGTVSYEQYF
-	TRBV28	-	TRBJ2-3	TGTGCCAGCAGAATAGAGGGGGACTACACAGATACGCAGTATTTT	CASRIEGDYTDTQYF
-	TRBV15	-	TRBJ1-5	TGTGCCACCTCTAGAGGCAGGGAAAACCAGCCCCAGCATTTT	CATSRGRENQPQHF
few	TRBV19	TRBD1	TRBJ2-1	TGTGCCAGTAGTATTAACAGGGGGCATGAGCAGTTCTTC	CASSINRGHEQFF
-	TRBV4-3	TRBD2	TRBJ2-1	TGCGCCAGCAGCCCAGGACTAGCACCCAGCAATGAGCAGTTCTTC	CASSPGLAPSNEQFF
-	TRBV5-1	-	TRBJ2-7	TGCGCCAGCAGCTACACCAGGGCCTACGAGCAGTACTTC	CASSYTRAYEQYF
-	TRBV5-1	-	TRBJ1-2	TGCGCCAGCAGCTTGGAGTTGGGCCTCTATGGCTACACCTTC	CASSLELGLYGYTF
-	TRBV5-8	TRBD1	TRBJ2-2	TGTGCCAGCAGCCCCGGACAGGGGTTGACCGGGGAGCTGTTTTTT	CASSPGQGLTGELFF
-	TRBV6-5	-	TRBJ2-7	TGTGCCAGCAGGACCGGACAGTGGACGACCTACGAGCAGTACTTC	CASRTGQWTTYEQYF
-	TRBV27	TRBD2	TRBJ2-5	TGTGCCAGCAGCCGACTAGCGGGAGTTTATTCTTTTGAGACCCAGTACTTC	CASSRLAGVYSFETQYF
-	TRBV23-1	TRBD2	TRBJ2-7	TGCGCCAGTCCTATCAGCGGGGGGGCTGGCGAGCAGTACTTC	CASPISGGAGEQYF
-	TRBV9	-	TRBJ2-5	TGTGCCAGCAGCGTACTAAGCGGGGAGACCCAGTACTTC	CASSVLSGETQYF
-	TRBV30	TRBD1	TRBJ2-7	TGTGCCTGGGTAAACAGGGGGGCCTACGAGCAGTACTTC	CAWVNRGAYEQYF
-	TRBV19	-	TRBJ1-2	TGTGCCAGTAGCAATCCTCGCAATCGGGGACTTTATGGCTACACCTTC	CASSNPRNRGLYGYTF
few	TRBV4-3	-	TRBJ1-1	TGCGCCAGCAGCCAAGACACAGGGATCACTGAAGCTTTCTTT	CASSQDTGITEAFF
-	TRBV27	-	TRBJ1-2	TGTGCCAGCAGTTTATCCCTAGGGAGCAAAGCCTATGGCTACACCTTC	CASSLSLGSKAYGYTF
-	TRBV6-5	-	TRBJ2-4	TGTGCCAGCAGTCACAGGGCGAAGTCCAAAAACATTCAGTACTTC	CASSHRAKSKNIQYF
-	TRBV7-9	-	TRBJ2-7	TGTGCCAGCAGCTTCGACGGGGACTACGAGCAGTACTTC	CASSFDGDYEQYF
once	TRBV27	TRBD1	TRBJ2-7	TGTGCCAGCAGTTCCATGCCGCGACAGGGGTTCCACGAGCAGTACTTC	CASSSMPRQGFHEQYF
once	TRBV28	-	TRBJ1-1	TGTGCCAGCAGAAGCGGAGGGTTGTGGAACACTGAAGCTTTCTTT	CASRSGGLWNTEAFF
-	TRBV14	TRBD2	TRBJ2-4	TGTGCCAGCAGCCAAGAAGTTGTGGCTCTCGGGGGGAACATTCAGTACTTC	CASSQEVVALGGNIQYF
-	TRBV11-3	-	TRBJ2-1	TGTGCCAGCAGCTTTGGGGCGGGGACAGCTTGGGATGAGCAGTTCTTC	CASSFGAGTAWDEQFF
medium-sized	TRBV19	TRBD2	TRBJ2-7	TGTGCCAGTAGTTCACGGACTAGCGGGATCTACTACGAGCAGTACTTC	CASSSRTSGIYYEQYF
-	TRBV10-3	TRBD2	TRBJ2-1	TGTGCCATCAGTGAGCCTAGCGGGGAGTACTACAATGAGCAGTTCTTC	CAISEPSGEYYNEQFF
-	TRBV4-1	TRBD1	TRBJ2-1	TGCGCCAGCAGCCAGGAACAGGGGCGCTTTCTCTACAATGAGCAGTTCTTC	CASSQEQGRFLYNEQFF
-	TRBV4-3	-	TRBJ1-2	TGCGCCAGCAGCCAAGTGGTTTCTGGGGGGAATTATGGCTACACCTTC	CASSQVVSGGNYGYTF
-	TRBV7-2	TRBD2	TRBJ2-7	TGTGCCAGCAGCTGGGGACTAGCTGTCGAGCAGTACTTC	CASSWGLAVEQYF
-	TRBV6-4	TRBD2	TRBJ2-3	TGTGCCAGCTCTCCTAGCGGGGGCACAGATACGCAGTATTTT	CASSPSGGTDTQYF
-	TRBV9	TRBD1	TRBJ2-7	TGTGCCAGCAGCGTAGAGGGAGGGACAGGGGGTTACGAGCAGTACTTC	CASSVEGGTGGYEQYF
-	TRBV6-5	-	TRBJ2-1	TGTGCCAGCAGTTACACTCATAGGGGGAGCGATGAGCAGTTCTTC	CASSYTHRGSDEQFF
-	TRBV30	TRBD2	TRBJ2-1	TGTGCCTGGATTACTGGGACTAGCGCATACAATGAGCAGTTCTTC	CAWITGTSAYNEQFF
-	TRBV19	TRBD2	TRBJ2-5	TGTGCCAGTAGTATGACGTTAGCGGGGGGCCTAGAGACCCAGTACTTC	CASSMTLAGGLETQYF
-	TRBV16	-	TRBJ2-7	TGTGCCAGCCGCTCCCCGCAGGAACCCTACGAGCAGTACTTC	CASRSPQEPYEQYF
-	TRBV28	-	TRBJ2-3	TGTGCCAGCAGTTTTGGGGGCCCCACAGATACGCAGTATTTT	CASSFGGPTDTQYF
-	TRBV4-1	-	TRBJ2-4	TGCGCCAGCAGCCTCTTCGCGGGGAGCGCCAAAAACATTCAGTACTTC	CASSLFAGSAKNIQYF
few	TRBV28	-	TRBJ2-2	TGTGCCAGCAGTCCCCTCTGGCCTGGGGAGCTGTTTTTT	CASSPLWPGELFF
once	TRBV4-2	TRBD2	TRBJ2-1	TGTGCCAGCAGCCAAGTCTTGGGGGAGGGTCACAATGAGCAGTTCTTC	CASSQVLGEGHNEQFF
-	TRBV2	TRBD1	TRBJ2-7	TGTGCCAGCAGTGCTCCGGGACAGATCGAGCAGTACTTC	CASSAPGQIEQYF
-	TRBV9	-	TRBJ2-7	TGTGCCAGCACGTGTCGGGCCCGGGAAATCGAGCAGTACTTC	CASTCRAREIEQYF
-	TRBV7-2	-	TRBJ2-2	TGTGCCAGCAGCTTAGGCCTAGGGGCGCCAGTGAGCACCGGGGAGCTGTTTTTT	CASSLGLGAPVSTGELFF
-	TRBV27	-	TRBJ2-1	TGTGCCAGCAGTTTGGCGGGAAGGGCGTTCTTC	CASSLAGRAFF
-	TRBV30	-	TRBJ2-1	TGTGCCTGGAGTGTTGGTAGGGAGGAGCAGTTCTTC	CAWSVGREEQFF
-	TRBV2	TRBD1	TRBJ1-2	TGTGCCAGCAGACCCGATTGGACAGGGAAATATGGCTACACCTTC	CASRPDWTGKYGYTF
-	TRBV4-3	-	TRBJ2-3	TGCGCCAGCAGCCAAGAAACAGGGCTAGATACGCAGTATTTT	CASSQETGLDTQYF
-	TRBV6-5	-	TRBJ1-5	TGTGCCAGCAGACCCGCCCAGGGGACCCTTCAGCCCCAGCATTTT	CASRPAQGTLQPQHF
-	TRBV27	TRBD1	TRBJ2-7	TGTGCCAGCAGTACCCTAGGGACAGCTGGGGCCTACGAGCAGTACTTC	CASSTLGTAGAYEQYF